What follows are 9 T cell receptor beta chains derived from one specimen sequenced in a study of blood T cell repertoires in COVID-19. Sequenced by immunoSEQ multiplex PCR; TCRdb stores in-frame clones only, minus some. Of about 140,000 clones detected, roughly four fifths appear once; the ten largest clones hold around 4%. Specimen: peripheral blood. The origin of the receptors is a woman older than 75 with acute or convalescent COVID-19.

The rearrangement uses TRBV6-5 and TRBJ1-1; D is uncertain. The V gene's germline CDR1 is MNHEY and CDR2 SVGAGI. Trimming took off 11 bases at V and 0 bases at J, with 10 bases between the two ends. CDR3 length: 12 amino acids. The CDR3 DNA follows: TGTGCCTCCGGAGGCCTGAACACTGAAGCTTTCTTT. It is translated as CASGGLNTEAFF.

The chain employs TRBV28 and TRBJ1-4; TRBD1 matches at 11 bases. The CDR3 loop spans 18 amino acids. V lost 4 bases and J lost 7; bases outside the gene matches: 14. Looked up from germline, CDR1 is MDHEN and CDR2 is SYDVKM. The CDR3 protein is CASSSDRGRVEGTEKLFF. The CDR3 DNA is TGTGCCAGCAGTTCGGACAGGGGGCGAGTTGAGGGGACTGAAAAACTGTTTTTT.

This chain uses TRBV27 with TRBJ2-4; D perhaps matches TRBD2 (5 bases). The CDR3 extends over 18 amino acids. V gave up 3 bases and J gave up 3 bases, with 21 bases separating them. Germline assignment: CDR1 MNHEY and CDR2 SMNVEV (reference sequence). CDR3 sequence reads: CASSLSGRSGPFKNIQYF. CDR3 nucleotides: TGTGCCAGCAGTTTGAGCGGTCGGAGCGGACCATTCAAAAACATTCAGTACTTC.

The chain links TRBV9 to TRBJ2-5, with 11 nucleotides matching TRBD2. Germline CDR1 and CDR2: SGDLS and YYNGEE. The CDR3 consists of 16 residues. V gave up 0 bases and J gave up 2 bases; unmatched junction bases: 3. CDR3 nucleotides: TGTGCCAGCAGCGTAGGGCGGACTAGCGGGCAAGAGACCCAGTACTTC. This sequence encodes CASSVGRTSGQETQYF.

V gene TRBV7-9 combines with J gene TRBJ2-7, with TRBD2 matching 7 bases. V lost 5 bases, J lost 4 bases, and 14 bases stayed unmatched. This CDR3 is built from 16 residues. Germline V lookup: CDR1 SEHNR, CDR2 FQNEAQ (reference sequence). The CDR3 DNA follows: TGTGCCAGCAGCCCCTCACTAGGCGGGAGTGTATACGAGCAGTACTTC. It specifies CASSPSLGGSVYEQYF.

DNA for the CDR3: TGCGCCAGCAGCCAGGGACAGGGGGAGCAGTACTTC. Protein product: CASSQGQGEQYF. This chain uses TRBV4-1 with TRBJ2-7; 10 positions match TRBD1. The CDR3 spans 12 residues. Per the germline V gene, CDR1 is MGHRA and CDR2 is YSYEKL. The trim removed 3 bases at V and 7 bases at J, leaving 0 bases unmatched.

The J gene is TRBJ1-2, the V gene TRBV4-1; 12 nucleotides agree with TRBD1. CDR1 is MGHRA and CDR2 is YSYEKL in the germline V gene. The CDR3 runs 16 residues. V lost 5 bases, J lost 3 bases, and 7 bases stayed unmatched. CDR3 nucleotides: TGCGCCAGCAGCGGGGGACAGGGGGCCCTCTACTATGGCTACACCTTC. Its translation: CASSGGQGALYYGYTF.

V and J are TRBV19 and TRBJ1-1; D is unclear. The CDR3 extends over 15 amino acids. Germline V gene data show CDR1 as LNHDA and CDR2 as SQIVND (reference sequence). Trimming cost V 5 bases and J 0 bases, with 13 bases left between them. Here the CDR3 reads CASSQLGSLNTEAFF. CDR3 DNA: TGTGCCAGTAGTCAGTTGGGGAGCCTGAACACTGAAGCTTTCTTT.

The V and J genes are TRBV5-8 and TRBJ1-4; D is undetermined. Germline CDR1 reads SGHTS; CDR2 reads YDEGEE. This CDR3 has 14 amino acids. With 1 base removed from V and 2 bases from J, the gap between germline ends came to 6 bases. This chain's CDR3 is CASSLFATNEKLFF. DNA of the CDR3: TGTGCCAGCAGCTTGTTTGCGACTAATGAAAAACTGTTTTTT. The variable domain in full, completed from reference TRBV5-8 and TRBJ1-4, reads EAGVTQSPTHLIKTRGQQATLRCSPISGHTSVYWYQQALGLGLQFLLWYDEGEERNRGNFPPRFSGRQFPNYSSELNVNALELEDSALYLCASSLFATNEKLFFGSGTQLSVL.